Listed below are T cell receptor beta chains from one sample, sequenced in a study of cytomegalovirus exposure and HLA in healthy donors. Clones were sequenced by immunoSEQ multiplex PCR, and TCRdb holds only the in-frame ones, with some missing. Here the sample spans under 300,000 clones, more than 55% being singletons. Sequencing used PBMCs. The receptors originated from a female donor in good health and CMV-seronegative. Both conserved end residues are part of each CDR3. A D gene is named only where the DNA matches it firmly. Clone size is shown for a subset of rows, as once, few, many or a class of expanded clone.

CDR3nt: TGTGCCAGTAGTATAGGGACTAGCGGGAGGTCCTACGAGCAGTACTTC; CDR3aa: CASSIGTSGRSYEQYF; j_gene: TRBJ2-7; v_gene: TRBV19; abundance: .; d_gene: TRBD2
CDR3nt: TGCGCCAGCAGCCAAAGCACCCAACTAGCGGGAGGTCCCAGGGGCTACGAGCAGTACTTC; CDR3aa: CASSQSTQLAGGPRGYEQYF; j_gene: TRBJ2-7; v_gene: TRBV4-1; abundance: .; d_gene: TRBD2
CDR3nt: TGTGCCAGCACCCTGGGGAGCCTGAACACTGAAGCTTTCTTT; CDR3aa: CASTLGSLNTEAFF; j_gene: TRBJ1-1; v_gene: TRBV28; abundance: .; d_gene: .
CDR3nt: TGTGCCAGCAGTCAGACTCGCGGTCCCTACAATGAGCAGTTCTTC; CDR3aa: CASSQTRGPYNEQFF; j_gene: TRBJ2-1; v_gene: TRBV27; abundance: .; d_gene: .
CDR3nt: TGTGCCAGCAGCTTAGATCAGACTGCTTCCTACGAGCAGTACTTC; CDR3aa: CASSLDQTASYEQYF; j_gene: TRBJ2-7; v_gene: TRBV11-3; abundance: .; d_gene: .
CDR3nt: TGTGCCAGCAGCCACCGACAGGGCCGCTACACCTTC; CDR3aa: CASSHRQGRYTF; j_gene: TRBJ1-2; v_gene: TRBV5-6; abundance: .; d_gene: TRBD1
CDR3nt: TGTGCCAGCAGTGAGGACAGGCTCCTCGAAGCTTTCTTT; CDR3aa: CASSEDRLLEAFF; j_gene: TRBJ1-1; v_gene: TRBV25-1; abundance: few; d_gene: TRBD1
CDR3nt: TGTGCCAGCAGCCCAAAAGGGGGACCGCGTAACTATGGCTACACCTTC; CDR3aa: CASSPKGGPRNYGYTF; j_gene: TRBJ1-2; v_gene: TRBV28; abundance: .; d_gene: .
CDR3nt: TGTGCCAGCAGCTGGGGGCAGGGGACTAGGAGAGAGCAGTACTTC; CDR3aa: CASSWGQGTRREQYF; j_gene: TRBJ2-7; v_gene: TRBV7-2; abundance: .; d_gene: TRBD2
CDR3nt: TGTGCCAGCAGCTTAGGGGGGCTCACTGAAGCTTTCTTT; CDR3aa: CASSLGGLTEAFF; j_gene: TRBJ1-1; v_gene: TRBV7-9; abundance: .; d_gene: .
CDR3nt: TGCAGCGTCAGCGGACAGTCGCTTAACTATGGCTACACCTTC; CDR3aa: CSVSGQSLNYGYTF; j_gene: TRBJ1-2; v_gene: TRBV29-1; abundance: .; d_gene: .
CDR3nt: TGTGCCAGCAGCGCCTCCGGGACAGGAGGCTACGAGCAGTACTTC; CDR3aa: CASSASGTGGYEQYF; j_gene: TRBJ2-7; v_gene: TRBV11-2; abundance: .; d_gene: TRBD1
CDR3nt: TGTGCCAGCAGCCCGAACAGGGTCTCCTCCTACGAGCAGTACTTC; CDR3aa: CASSPNRVSSYEQYF; j_gene: TRBJ2-7; v_gene: TRBV7-2; abundance: once; d_gene: .
CDR3nt: TGTGCCAGTACCCGGAGGGGCACTGAAGCTTTCTTT; CDR3aa: CASTRRGTEAFF; j_gene: TRBJ1-1; v_gene: TRBV19; abundance: once; d_gene: .
CDR3nt: TGTGCCTGGAGTTATACAGGGAATCAGCCCCAGCATTTT; CDR3aa: CAWSYTGNQPQHF; j_gene: TRBJ1-5; v_gene: TRBV30; abundance: once; d_gene: .
CDR3nt: TGTGCCAGCAGGAGCTCTGGGGCCAACGTCCTGACTTTC; CDR3aa: CASRSSGANVLTF; j_gene: TRBJ2-6; v_gene: TRBV5-4; abundance: .; d_gene: .
CDR3nt: TGTGCCATCAGGATACCGGGTGCTAGCACAGATACGCAGTATTTT; CDR3aa: CAIRIPGASTDTQYF; j_gene: TRBJ2-3; v_gene: TRBV10-3; abundance: .; d_gene: .
CDR3nt: TGTGCCAGCAGTTCCGAGGTTGTGAACGAGCAGTACTTC; CDR3aa: CASSSEVVNEQYF; j_gene: TRBJ2-7; v_gene: TRBV6-5; abundance: .; d_gene: .